The source of this T cell receptor (beta chain) is a study of tumor T cells in aggressive B-cell lymphoma. Produced via immunoSEQ multiplex PCR; TCRdb's table is partial and in-frame only. The sample holds thousands of clones, approximately 90% seen once. CDR1 LNHNV and CDR2 YYDKDF come from the germline V gene (reference sequence). With 5 bases clipped from V and 7 bases from J, the junction kept 6 bases outside the gene matches. This CDR3 region has 13 residues. This receptor was taken from an adult with diffuse large B cell lymphoma. This chain connects TRBV15 to TRBJ1-2; 8 nucleotides line up with TRBD1. Sequencing was carried out using tumor tissue. The CDR3 DNA is TGTGCCACCAGCTATGCAGGGGGCTTTGGCTACACCTTC. Residues: CATSYAGGFGYTF.